This entry describes one T cell receptor beta chain. Its antigen remains unidentified. This record belongs to a study of post-analysis software for immune sequencing data. General study points: Samples from one preparation batch, clustered by F measure, grouped strongly together. Normalized Chao1 diversity in multiple sclerosis patients fell significantly below that of controls. Four to six TRBV segments (TRBV5-6, TRBV5-1 and TRBV20-1 among them) occurred more frequently in patients than in controls.

The CDR3 is made up of 13 amino acids. The ends were cut back, 3 bases at V and 4 bases at J, with 9 bases in the middle. TCR beta libraries were prepared from cDNA with unique molecular identifiers. TCRdb re-derived calls from the PCR reads in MiXCR, one entry per CDR3 protein. The sample has around 710,000 distinct CDR3 sequences, roughly 50% seen once. This chain uses TRBV12-3 or TRBV12-4 with TRBJ2-5; maybe TRBD2 (5 bases). This clonotype originated in a girl between 5 and 17 years old with multiple sclerosis. Sample: blood. CDR3 DNA sequence: TGTGCCAGCAGTTTGTTTGCGGGAGAGACCCAGTACTTC. This gives the protein CASSLFAGETQYF.